This is a list of T cell receptor beta chains from one sample in a study of blood T cell repertoires in COVID-19. Libraries were prepared by immunoSEQ multiplex PCR; TCRdb keeps only in-frame clonotypes and omits some of them. This sample has around 130,000 clones, with approximately 81% found just once. Sequenced material: peripheral blood. These receptors all come from a woman aged 25 to 39 who had recovered from COVID-19. Both conserved end residues are part of each CDR3. Fields, in order: clone size, J gene, V gene, CDR3 length, D gene, CDR3 protein, CDR3 DNA. The D gene is left open where the match is weak. Rows may omit the clone size; those that give it use once, few, many or a size class.

>many|TRBJ2-7|TRBV11-2|13|NA
CASTWGGTYEQYF
TGTGCCAGCACCTGGGGGGGCACCTACGAGCAGTACTTC
>NA|TRBJ2-7|TRBV11-2|14|TRBD2
CASSLRGGIYEQYF
TGTGCCAGCAGCTTACGGGGGGGGATCTACGAGCAGTACTTC
>NA|TRBJ1-1|TRBV29-1|13|TRBD1
CSGTGTGGTEAFF
TGCAGCGGTACCGGGACAGGGGGCACTGAAGCTTTCTTT
>NA|TRBJ2-3|TRBV4-1|16|NA
CASRPERQASTDTQYF
TGCGCCAGCAGGCCTGAGAGGCAAGCTAGCACAGATACGCAGTATTTT
>NA|TRBJ1-5|TRBV19|19|TRBD1
CPNNPGQGALRHSNQPQHF
TGTCCAAACAATCCGGGACAGGGGGCCCTACGGCACTCTAATCAGCCCCAGCATTTT
>NA|TRBJ2-4|TRBV28|16|TRBD2
CASSLRAGEFIYIQYF
TGTGCCAGCAGTTTACGAGCGGGGGAGTTCATATACATTCAGTACTTC
>few|TRBJ2-7|TRBV11-2|15|NA
CASSSAGTSSYEQYF
TGTGCCAGCAGCTCAGCCGGCACTAGCTCCTACGAGCAGTACTTC
>NA|TRBJ1-1|TRBV6-1|15|TRBD1
CASSEIEEGATEAFF
TGTGCCAGCAGTGAAATTGAGGAGGGGGCCACTGAAGCTTTCTTT
>NA|TRBJ2-2|TRBV6-5|12|NA
CASRWGAGELFF
TGTGCCAGCAGGTGGGGCGCCGGGGAGCTGTTTTTT
>NA|TRBJ1-1|TRBV11-1|12|NA
CASSLRGTEAFF
TGTGCCAGCAGCTTAAGGGGAACTGAAGCTTTCTTT
>NA|TRBJ2-3|TRBV6-1|17|TRBD2
CASSETPLAGSTDTQYF
TGTGCCAGCAGTGAAACCCCGCTAGCGGGGAGCACAGATACGCAGTATTTT
>NA|TRBJ1-5|TRBV5-5|15|NA
CASSGGAPGLQPQHF
TGTGCCAGCAGCGGGGGGGCCCCGGGGTTACAGCCCCAGCATTTT
>NA|TRBJ2-1|TRBV19|12|NA
CASSMVGDEQFF
TGTGCCAGTAGTATGGTGGGCGATGAGCAGTTCTTC
>NA|TRBJ2-7|TRBV27|15|TRBD1
CASSLGTGPSYEQYF
TGTGCCAGCAGTTTAGGGACAGGGCCCTCCTACGAGCAGTACTTC
>NA|TRBJ1-2|TRBV9|19|TRBD1
CASSVVIGTGYEANYGYTF
TGTGCCAGCAGCGTAGTAATCGGGACAGGGTACGAGGCTAACTATGGCTACACCTTC
>NA|TRBJ2-1|TRBV3-1/TRBV3-2|16|NA
CASSQGFTGSYNEQFF
TGTGCCAGCAGCCAAGGGTTTACGGGTTCCTACAATGAGCAGTTCTTC
>NA|TRBJ2-3|TRBV19|16|TRBD2
CASNMGLAGLADTQYF
TGTGCCAGTAATATGGGACTAGCGGGGTTGGCAGATACGCAGTATTTT
>NA|TRBJ1-3|TRBV19|13|TRBD1
CAGGTATGNTIYF
TGTGCAGGCGGGACAGCAACTGGAAACACCATATATTTT
>NA|TRBJ1-2|TRBV5-1|14|NA
CASSLVQGLDGYTF
TGCGCCAGCAGCTTGGTACAGGGTCTCGACGGCTACACCTTC
>few|TRBJ2-1|TRBV19|13|TRBD2
CASALASYNEQFF
TGTGCCAGTGCACTAGCGTCCTACAATGAGCAGTTCTTC
>once|TRBJ1-1|TRBV20-1|12|NA
CSASLRNTEAFF
TGCAGTGCTAGTCTTAGGAACACTGAAGCTTTCTTT
>NA|TRBJ2-7|TRBV11-2|14|TRBD1
CASRHTGGSYEQYF
TGTGCCAGCAGACATACAGGGGGCAGCTACGAGCAGTACTTC
>few|TRBJ2-7|TRBV2|15|TRBD2
CASSGTREEAYEQYF
TGTGCCAGCAGTGGTACGCGGGAGGAGGCCTACGAGCAGTACTTC
>NA|TRBJ1-2|TRBV19|17|NA
CASSIVSAEYFSYGYTF
TGTGCCAGTAGTATTGTCTCTGCGGAGTATTTTAGCTATGGCTACACCTTC
>NA|TRBJ2-3|TRBV11-2|17|TRBD2
CASSSPQSGGPTDTQYF
TGTGCCAGCAGCTCACCACAGAGCGGGGGGCCCACAGATACGCAGTATTTT